This is a list of T cell receptor beta chains from one sample in a study of cytomegalovirus exposure and HLA in healthy donors. Using immunoSEQ multiplex PCR, the repertoire was profiled, and TCRdb retains in-frame clones only, with some absent. The sample consists of 120,000 or so clones, 74% of them appearing once. The specimen was PBMCs. Receptor source: a middle-aged man in good health and CMV-seropositive. CDR3s include the opening cysteine and the closing phenylalanine or tryptophan. A D gene is named only where the DNA matches it firmly. Size is stated for part of the rows, as once, few or many counts, or as a class when the clone is expanded.

J: TRBJ1-3; V: TRBV5-6; D: -; size: -; CDR3: CASSLGSTLAGNTIYF; DNA: TGTGCCAGCAGCTTGGGGTCTACCTTGGCTGGAAACACCATATATTTT
J: TRBJ2-7; V: TRBV11-2; D: TRBD2; size: -; CDR3: CASSPGLQYFYEQYF; DNA: TGTGCCAGCAGCCCGGGACTACAATACTTCTACGAGCAGTACTTC
J: TRBJ2-3; V: TRBV30; D: -; size: -; CDR3: CAWSGGDEAYADTQYF; DNA: TGTGCCTGGAGTGGGGGGGACGAAGCTTACGCAGATACGCAGTATTTT
J: TRBJ2-7; V: TRBV7-3; D: TRBD1; size: -; CDR3: CASSKTGGSSYEQYF; DNA: TGTGCCAGCAGCAAAACAGGGGGGAGCTCCTACGAGCAGTACTTC
J: TRBJ1-5; V: TRBV30; D: -; size: -; CDR3: CAWRPGGAGQPQHF; DNA: TGTGCCTGGAGACCTGGGGGGGCAGGTCAGCCCCAGCATTTT
J: TRBJ2-5; V: TRBV5-5; D: -; size: -; CDR3: CASSLGLAQETQYF; DNA: TGTGCCAGCAGCTTGGGTCTGGCCCAAGAGACCCAGTACTTC
J: TRBJ2-7; V: TRBV4-3; D: TRBD2; size: -; CDR3: CASSQDGPGLAGQPSPKQYF; DNA: TGCGCCAGCAGCCAAGATGGCCCGGGACTAGCGGGCCAACCCTCGCCAAAGCAGTACTTC
J: TRBJ1-1; V: TRBV5-8; D: -; size: -; CDR3: CASSLQDSLTEAFF; DNA: TGTGCCAGCAGCCTACAGGATTCACTCACTGAAGCTTTCTTT
J: TRBJ2-1; V: TRBV5-1; D: -; size: -; CDR3: CASSLRRDIVYEQFF; DNA: TGCGCCAGCAGCTTGAGGCGGGATATAGTTTATGAGCAGTTCTTC
J: TRBJ2-3; V: TRBV7-9; D: TRBD2; size: -; CDR3: CASSPGEGWADTQYF; DNA: TGTGCCAGCAGCCCCGGGGAGGGATGGGCAGATACGCAGTATTTT
J: TRBJ2-3; V: TRBV6-5; D: TRBD2; size: -; CDR3: CASSSPSGSADTQYF; DNA: TGTGCCAGCAGTAGCCCTAGCGGGAGTGCAGATACGCAGTATTTT
J: TRBJ2-3; V: TRBV5-1; D: -; size: -; CDR3: CASSLVVADTQYF; DNA: TGCGCCAGCAGCTTGGTGGTAGCTGATACGCAGTATTTT
J: TRBJ1-1; V: TRBV2; D: -; size: -; CDR3: CASTEARGRNTEAFF; DNA: TGTGCCAGCACCGAAGCTCGGGGGAGGAACACTGAAGCTTTCTTT
J: TRBJ1-2; V: TRBV5-6; D: -; size: once; CDR3: CASSTGSTNYGYTF; DNA: TGTGCCAGCAGCACGGGTTCGACTAACTATGGCTACACCTTC
J: TRBJ1-1; V: TRBV30; D: -; size: -; CDR3: CAWSVLAGGGTEAFF; DNA: TGTGCCTGGAGCGTCTTAGCGGGTGGGGGCACTGAAGCTTTCTTT
J: TRBJ1-1; V: TRBV11-3; D: TRBD1; size: -; CDR3: CASSLGRQGVNTEAFF; DNA: TGTGCCAGCAGCTTGGGACGACAGGGCGTGAACACTGAAGCTTTCTTT
J: TRBJ1-2; V: TRBV6-1; D: TRBD1; size: -; CDR3: CASSVNGQGAEGYTF; DNA: TGTGCCAGCAGTGTGAATGGTCAGGGGGCGGAGGGCTACACCTTC
J: TRBJ2-1; V: TRBV7-9; D: -; size: -; CDR3: CSSSNFEVF; DNA: TGTTCCAGCAGCAACTTCGAAGTCTTC
J: TRBJ2-5; V: TRBV15; D: -; size: few; CDR3: CATSTGRTEETQYF; DNA: TGTGCCACCAGCACCGGAAGGACAGAAGAGACCCAGTACTTC
J: TRBJ2-3; V: TRBV18; D: TRBD2; size: -; CDR3: CASSPERGATDTQYF; DNA: TGTGCCAGCTCACCAGAGCGGGGGGCCACAGATACGCAGTATTTT